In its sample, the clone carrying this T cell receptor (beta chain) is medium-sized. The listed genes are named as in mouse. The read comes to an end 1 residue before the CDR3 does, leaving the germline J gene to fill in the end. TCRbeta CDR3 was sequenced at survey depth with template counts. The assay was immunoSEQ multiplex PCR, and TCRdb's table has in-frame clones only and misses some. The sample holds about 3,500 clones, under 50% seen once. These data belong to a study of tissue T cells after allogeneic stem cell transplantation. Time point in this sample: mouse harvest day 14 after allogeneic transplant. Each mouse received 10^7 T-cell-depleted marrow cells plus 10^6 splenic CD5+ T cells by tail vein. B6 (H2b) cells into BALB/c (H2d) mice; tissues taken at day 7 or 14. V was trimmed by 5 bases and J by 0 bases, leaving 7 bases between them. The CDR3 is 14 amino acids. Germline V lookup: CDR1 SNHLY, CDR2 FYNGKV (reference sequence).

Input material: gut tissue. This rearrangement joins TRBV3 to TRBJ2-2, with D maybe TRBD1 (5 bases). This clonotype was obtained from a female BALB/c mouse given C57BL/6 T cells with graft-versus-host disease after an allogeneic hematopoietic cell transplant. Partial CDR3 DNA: TGTGCCAGCAGCCCGACAGCAAACACCGGGCAGCTCTAC. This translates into CASSPTANTGQLY. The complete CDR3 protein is CASSPTANTGQLYF.